Given below is one TCR beta chain in context. The source of the sample is a study of blood T cell repertoires in COVID-19. This CDR3 contains 15 residues. Trimming pared 1 base from V and 4 bases from J, leaving 14 bases between. Germline V gives CDR1 MGHRA, CDR2 YSYEKL. Using immunoSEQ multiplex PCR, the repertoire was profiled, and TCRdb retains in-frame clones only, with some absent. The sample has under 200,000 clones, around 84% seen once. The chain carries TRBV4-1 and TRBJ2-7; D may be TRBD1 (6 bases). The sequence was obtained from a woman aged 45-59 years with COVID-19, enrolled during active disease. The sequenced material came from peripheral blood. CDR3 amino acids: CASSQGVGGRYEQYF. The CDR3 DNA is TGCGCCAGCAGCCAAGGAGTAGGGGGTAGATACGAGCAGTACTTC.